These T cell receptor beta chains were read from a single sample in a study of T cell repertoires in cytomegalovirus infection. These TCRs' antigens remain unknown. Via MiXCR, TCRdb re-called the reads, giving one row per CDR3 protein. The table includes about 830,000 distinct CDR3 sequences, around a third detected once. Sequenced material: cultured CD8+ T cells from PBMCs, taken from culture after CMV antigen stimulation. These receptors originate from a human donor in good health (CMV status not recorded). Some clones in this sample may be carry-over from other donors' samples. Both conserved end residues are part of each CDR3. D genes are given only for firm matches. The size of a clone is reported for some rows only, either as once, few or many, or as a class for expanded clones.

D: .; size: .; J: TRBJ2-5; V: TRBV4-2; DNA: TGTGCCAGCAGCGATGAGACCCCCTGGTTGACCCAGTACTTC; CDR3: CASSDETPWLTQYF
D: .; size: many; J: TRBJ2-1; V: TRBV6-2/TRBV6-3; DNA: TGTGCCAGCAACTCGCGGAATGAGCAGTTCTTC; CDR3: CASNSRNEQFF
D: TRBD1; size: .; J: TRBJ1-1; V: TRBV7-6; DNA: TGTGCCTCCGACAGGGGATCCAACACTGAAGCTTTCTTT; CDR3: CASDRGSNTEAFF
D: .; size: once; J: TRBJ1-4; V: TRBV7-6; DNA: TGTGCCAGCAGACTACAGTGGACTAATGAAAAACTGTTTTTT; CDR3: CASRLQWTNEKLFF
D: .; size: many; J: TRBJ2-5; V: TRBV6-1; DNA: TGTGCCAGCAGTGGGGACTACCAAGAGACCCAGTACTTC; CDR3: CASSGDYQETQYF
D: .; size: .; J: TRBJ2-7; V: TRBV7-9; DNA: TGTGCCAGCAGCGACCCGGGACTTTATTACGAGCAGTACTTC; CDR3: CASSDPGLYYEQYF
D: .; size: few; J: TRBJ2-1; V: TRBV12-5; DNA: TGTGCTAGTGGCTATAGTTTGCCCCGCTACAATGAGCAGTTCTTC; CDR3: CASGYSLPRYNEQFF
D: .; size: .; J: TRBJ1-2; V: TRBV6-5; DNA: TGTGCCAGCAATGGGGGTGACCATGGCTACACCTTC; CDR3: CASNGGDHGYTF
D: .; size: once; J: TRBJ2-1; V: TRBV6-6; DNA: TGTGCCAGCAGTTACAACAGGGCGCGGGAGCAGTTCTTC; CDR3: CASSYNRAREQFF
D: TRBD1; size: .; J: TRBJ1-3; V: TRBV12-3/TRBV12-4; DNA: TGTGCCAGTCAAGGACAGGGCAAGGCGAGCTCTGGAAACACCATATATTTT; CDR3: CASQGQGKASSGNTIYF
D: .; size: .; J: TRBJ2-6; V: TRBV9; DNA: TGTGCCAGCAGCGTAGAGGTCAGTCCCAATGGGGCCAACGTCCTGACTTTC; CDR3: CASSVEVSPNGANVLTF
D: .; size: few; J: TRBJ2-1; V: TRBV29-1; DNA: TGCGTTGAGGGCAGAGGTAATGAGCAGTTCTTC; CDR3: CVEGRGNEQFF
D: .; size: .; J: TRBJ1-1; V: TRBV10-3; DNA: TGTGCCATCAGTGGGGGGGCAGAAGCTTTCTTT; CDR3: CAISGGAEAFF
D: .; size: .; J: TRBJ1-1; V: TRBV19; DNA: TGTGCCAGTAGTATAGGAGGGACATTGAACACTGAAGCTTTCTTT; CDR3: CASSIGGTLNTEAFF
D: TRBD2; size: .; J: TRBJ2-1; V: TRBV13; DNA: TGTGCCGGCAGCTTATCTGCGGGGGGCAATGAGCAGTTCTTC; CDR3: CAGSLSAGGNEQFF
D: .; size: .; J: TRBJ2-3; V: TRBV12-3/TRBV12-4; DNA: TGTGCCAGCAGTTTCGGGGGGCCAGGGGATACGCAGTATTTT; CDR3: CASSFGGPGDTQYF
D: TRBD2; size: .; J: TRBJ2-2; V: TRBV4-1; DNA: TGCGCCAGCAGCCAAGGCCCCTTGATACTAGCAGCGGGGGCCCCTACCGGGGAGCTGTTTTTT; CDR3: CASSQGPLILAAGAPTGELFF
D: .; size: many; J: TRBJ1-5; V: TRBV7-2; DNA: TGTGCCAGCAGCCACCCTGAGGGCAATCAGCCCCAGCATTTT; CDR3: CASSHPEGNQPQHF
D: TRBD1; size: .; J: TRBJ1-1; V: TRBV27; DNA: TGTGCCAGCAGTTCTCCCGGGCAGGGGGGAACTGAAGCTTTCTTT; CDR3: CASSSPGQGGTEAFF
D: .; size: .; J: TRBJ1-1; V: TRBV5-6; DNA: TGTGCCAGCAGCCCAGGGGTTTCCGACACTGAAGCTTTCTTT; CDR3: CASSPGVSDTEAFF
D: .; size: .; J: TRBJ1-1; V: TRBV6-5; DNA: TGTGCCAGCAGTTTATACGAGCTTGACACTGAAGCTTTCTTT; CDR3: CASSLYELDTEAFF
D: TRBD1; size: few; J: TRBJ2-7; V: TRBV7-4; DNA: TGTGCCAGCAGTACCGACAGGGGAGGAAAAGAGCAGTACTTC; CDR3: CASSTDRGGKEQYF
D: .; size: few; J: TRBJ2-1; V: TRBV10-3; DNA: TGTGCCATCATGGGGCAGGGGTCCATGGTGGATGAGCAGTTCTTC; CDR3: CAIMGQGSMVDEQFF
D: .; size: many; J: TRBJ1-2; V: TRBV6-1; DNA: TGTGCCATCCAGAGAAACTATGGCTACACCTTC; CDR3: CAIQRNYGYTF
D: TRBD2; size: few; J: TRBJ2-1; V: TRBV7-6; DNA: TGTGCCAGCAGCTCCGGCGGGGGGGCGATGGGCAATGAGCAGTTCTTC; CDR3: CASSSGGGAMGNEQFF
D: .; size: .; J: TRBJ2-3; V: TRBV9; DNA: TGTGCCAGCAGCGTATATGGGGGAGCGGGCACAGATACGCAGTATTTT; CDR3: CASSVYGGAGTDTQYF
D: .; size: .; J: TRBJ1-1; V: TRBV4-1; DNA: TGCGCCAGCAGCCAAGGATCTGGCACTGAAGCTTTCTTT; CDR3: CASSQGSGTEAFF
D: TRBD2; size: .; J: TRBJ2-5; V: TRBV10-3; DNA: TGTGCCATCAGTGAGCCCCTAACAGCGGGGGTCCCGGAGACCCAGTACTTC; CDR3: CAISEPLTAGVPETQYF
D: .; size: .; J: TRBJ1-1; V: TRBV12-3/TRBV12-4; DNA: TGTGCCAGCAGTCCCCTGGCTCCGAACACTGAAGCTTTCTTT; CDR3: CASSPLAPNTEAFF
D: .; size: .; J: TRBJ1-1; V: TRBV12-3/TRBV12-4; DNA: TGTGCCAGCCCGGGGCCGGGCTCCGGAGGAGGTGAAGCTTTCTTT; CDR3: CASPGPGSGGGEAFF
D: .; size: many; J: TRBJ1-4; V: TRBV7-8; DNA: TGTGCCAGCAGCTTAGTGCTTTCAAAACGGACAGAAAAACTGTTTTTT; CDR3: CASSLVLSKRTEKLFF
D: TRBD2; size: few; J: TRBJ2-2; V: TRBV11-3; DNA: TGTGCCAGCAGCTCAGAAAGCGGGGGGGCCTCCGGGGAGCTGTTTTTT; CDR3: CASSSESGGASGELFF
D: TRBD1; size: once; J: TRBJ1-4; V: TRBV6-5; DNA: TGTGCCAGCAGCCAGGGGACAGCAACTAATGAAAAACTGTTTTTT; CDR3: CASSQGTATNEKLFF
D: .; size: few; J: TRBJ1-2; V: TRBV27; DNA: TGTGCCAGCAGTTTATCGGGGGCAGGTGGCTATGGCTACACCTTC; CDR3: CASSLSGAGGYGYTF
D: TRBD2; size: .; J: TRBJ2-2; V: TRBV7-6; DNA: TGTGCCAGCAGCACTAGCGGGGGGTATACCGGGGAGCTGTTTTTT; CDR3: CASSTSGGYTGELFF